The 17 T cell receptor beta chains listed next were all sequenced from one sample in a study of T cells in Graves' hyperthyroidism and ophthalmopathy. RNA transcripts were the template for amplifying TCR beta CDR3 regions. HTBI primers were employed in a first-round RT-PCR of the TCR CDR3. TCRdb redid the calling of the multiplex PCR reads with MiXCR, one entry per CDR3 protein. Of some 250,000 distinct CDR3 sequences detected, roughly 15% appear once; the ten largest clones hold about an eighth. Input material: blood. These receptors all come from a woman aged 40 to 55 with Graves' hyperthyroidism that later progressed to Graves' ophthalmopathy.

To note about this clonotype: At one of its ends the junction is not consistent with the germline gene, which may arise from a read error. The chain combines TRBV3-1 with TRBJ2-7; no definite D call. Germline lookup yields CDR1 LGHDT and CDR2 YNNKEL (reference sequence). The CDR3 runs to 11 residues. As DNA, the CDR3 is TGCGCCAGCAGCCATCTGGGCGAGCACTACTTC. It yields the protein CASSHLGEHYF.

This clonotype has a count of ten or more. The chain links TRBV28 to TRBJ1-5, with D perhaps TRBD1 (5 bases). CDR3 length: 13 residues. Deletions cut 3 bases from V and 6 bases from J, with 9 bases between. Looked up from germline, CDR1 is MDHEN and CDR2 is SYDVKM. The CDR3 sequence: CASSFRGTQPQHF. The CDR3 DNA is TGTGCCAGCAGTTTTCGGGGGACTCAGCCCCAGCATTTT. Full variable domain (missing parts from reference TRBV28 and TRBJ1-5): DVKVTQSSRYLVKRTGEKVFLECVQDMDHENMFWYRQDPGLGLRLIYFSYDVKMKEKGDIPEGYSVSREKKERFSLILESASTNQTSMYLCASSFRGTQPQHFGDGTRLSIL.

This clonotype has a count of ten or more. The rearrangement joins TRBV5-1 to TRBJ2-7; D possibly corresponds to TRBD2 (6 bases). The V end lost 2 bases, the J end lost 2 bases, and 11 bases lay between the germline ends. The CDR3 has 14 amino acids. Germline loops: CDR1 SGHRS, CDR2 YFSETQ. The CDR3 nucleotides read TGCGCCAGCAGCTTCGGACGGGAGCCCTACGAGCAGTACTTC. The encoded protein is CASSFGREPYEQYF.

V is TRBV6-1 and J is TRBJ2-4, with D possibly being TRBD1 or TRBD2 (5 bases each). The germline CDR1 and CDR2 sequences are MNHNS and SASEGT. CDR3 length: 15 residues. V was shortened by 8 bases and J by 0 bases, with 14 bases between the two germline ends. The CDR3 region is CASVERGLAKNIQYF. The CDR3 region has the DNA TGTGCCAGCGTGGAGAGGGGATTAGCCAAAAACATTCAGTACTTC.

Many counts were recorded for this clonotype. The chain joins TRBV20-1 to TRBJ2-2, with D perhaps being TRBD1 or TRBD2 (5 bases each). This CDR3 has 17 amino acids. The germline V gene encodes CDR1 DFQATT and CDR2 SNEGSKA (reference sequence). V dropped 0 bases and J dropped 8 bases, with 22 bases sitting between them. The CDR3 loop is CSARDPAREPGPGELFF. In DNA form, the CDR3 reads TGCAGTGCTAGAGACCCAGCCAGGGAGCCCGGCCCGGGGGAGCTGTTTTTT.

Ten or more counts support this clonotype. This chain links TRBV29-1 with TRBJ2-7, with D perhaps matching TRBD2 (6 bases). Germline V gene data show CDR1 as SQVTM and CDR2 as ANQGSEA. Trimming removed 1 base from V and 2 bases from J, with 9 bases in between. The CDR3 length is 13 residues. DNA for the CDR3: TGCAGCGTTGAAGCTAGCGAGACCTACGAGCAGTACTTC. Translated: CSVEASETYEQYF.

This clonotype has a count of ten or more. The chain is built from TRBV9 and TRBJ2-3, with no clear D. This CDR3 is 17 amino acids long. Germline assignment: CDR1 SGDLS and CDR2 YYNGEE. V was cut by 0 bases and J by 8 bases, with 22 bases left in between. The CDR3 DNA reads as TGTGCCAGCAGCGTAGGGTCGGTAGCTGTTATTCCAGGTACGCAGTATTTT. This gives the protein CASSVGSVAVIPGTQYF.

This clonotype was seen only a few times. The chain carries TRBV3-1 and TRBJ1-6, with TRBD1 as a possible D gene (6 bases). CDR1 LGHDT and CDR2 YNNKEL come from the germline V gene (reference sequence). There are 15 residues in the CDR3. The germline V and J ends were trimmed by 6 bases and 3 bases, with 12 bases remaining between them. The CDR3 DNA reads as TGTGCCAGCAGAAATGGACAGATCTATAATTCACCCCTCCACTTT. It specifies CASRNGQIYNSPLHF.

This clonotype was counted at least ten times. The chain employs TRBV29-1 and TRBJ2-3, with TRBD1 identical over 7 bases. The CDR3 consists of 17 residues. Trimming removed 0 bases from V and 0 bases from J; junction bases left unmatched: 9. Germline V gene sequence: CDR1 SQVTM, CDR2 ANQGSEA. CDR3 residues: CSVEDSLGRGSTDTQYF. CDR3 DNA sequence: TGCAGCGTTGAAGATAGTCTGGGCAGGGGGAGCACAGATACGCAGTATTTT.

In this sample, this clonotype turned up many times. The V gene is TRBV10-3, the J gene TRBJ1-1, with no clear D. This CDR3 comprises 12 residues. Germline V CDR1 and CDR2: ENHRY, SYGVKD. Trimming left V 6 bases short and J 4 bases short, with 9 bases between. Here the CDR3 DNA reads TGTGCCATCAGGGGTCTGGGCACTGAAGCTTTCTTT. Translation: CAIRGLGTEAFF.

On this clonotype itself: Because the CDR3 is missing its conserved closing phenylalanine or tryptophan, this is likely a read error. This chain connects TRBV11-2 to TRBJ2-2, with 11 bases lining up with TRBD2. CDR1 is SGHAT and CDR2 is FQNNGV in the germline V gene. This CDR3 region has 16 residues. This CDR3 reads CARRHTSGSTTGELFL. The CDR3 DNA follows: TGTGCCCGCAGGCATACTAGCGGGAGTACGACCGGGGAGCTGTTTCTT.

The chain joins TRBV27 to TRBJ2-1; a possible D gene is TRBD1 (6 bases). Deletions cut 5 bases from V and 3 bases from J, with 14 bases between. The CDR3 is made up of 15 amino acids. Germline V gene data show CDR1 as MNHEY and CDR2 as SMNVEV (reference sequence). CDR3 DNA: TGTGCCAGCAGTCCATTACAGGGTTACTACAATGAGCAGTTCTTC. It yields the protein CASSPLQGYYNEQFF.

This clonotype occurred a few times. The chain recombines TRBV20-1 with TRBJ2-1; 12 bases fit TRBD2. CDR3 length: 15 residues. The germline CDR1 and CDR2 sequences are DFQATT and SNEGSKA (reference sequence). The trim removed 1 base at V and 4 bases at J, leaving 2 bases unmatched. The CDR3 DNA reads TGCAGTGCTAGAGGGACTAGCGGGGCTTACAATGAGCAGTTCTTC. It translates to CSARGTSGAYNEQFF.

The table lists this clonotype with many counts. The genes are TRBV7-9 and TRBJ1-5, with no clear D. CDR1 SEHNR and CDR2 FQNEAQ come from the germline V gene (reference sequence). The CDR3 totals 15 residues. Trimming cost V 1 base and J 9 bases, with 16 bases left between them. As DNA, the CDR3 is TGTGCCAGCAGCTTAGGAGACTTAACCCTATCGCCCCAGCATTTT. Translation gives CASSLGDLTLSPQHF.

This clonotype was counted ten times or more. J is TRBJ2-2 and V is TRBV28; tentative D call: TRBD2 (6 bases). V was pared by 6 bases and J by 2 bases, with 13 bases between. Germline CDR1 and CDR2: MDHEN and SYDVKM. The CDR3 length is 15 residues. The CDR3 region is CASSEGGPNTGELFF. CDR3 coding DNA: TGTGCCAGCAGCGAGGGAGGACCTAACACCGGGGAGCTGTTTTTT.

This clonotype was counted many times. The chain uses TRBV10-3 and TRBJ1-1; D gene ambiguous. CDR1 is ENHRY, CDR2 SYGVKD, per germline. Deletions cut 3 bases from V and 7 bases from J, with 15 bases between. The CDR3 runs 14 residues. The CDR3 loop is CAISDGPTKGEAFF. For the CDR3, the DNA is TGTGCCATCAGTGACGGGCCAACAAAGGGTGAAGCTTTCTTT.

Points on this clonotype: Germline and junction disagree at one end, which may indicate a read error. This chain joins TRBV12-3 or TRBV12-4 and TRBJ1-2; 11 bases line up with TRBD1. The CDR3 has 20 residues. CDR3 region: CASSFTTGTGGTRANCGYTF. DNA for the CDR3: TGTGCCAGCAGTTTCACAACCGGGACAGGGGGAACCAGGGCTAACTGTGGCTACACCTTC.